Following are 30 T cell receptor beta chains from one sample sequenced in a study of T cells in women clearing cervical HPV infection. Generated by immunoSEQ multiplex PCR, the TCRdb table keeps only in-frame clones and is missing some. This sample's table has tens of thousands of clones. Sample: blood buffy coat. Receptor source: a woman aged 18 to 69 with a cervical HPV16 infection that either progressed to CIN3+ or cleared (not recorded which).

Turning to this clone: The read falls 3 residues short of the CDR3 end, and the missing part is taken from the germline J gene. V and J are TRBV7-9 and TRBJ1-1, with TRBD1 matching over 8 bases. This CDR3 spans 14 amino acids. The V segment lost 5 bases and the J segment 7 bases; nucleotides outside the gene matches: 9. From germline, CDR1 is SEHNR and CDR2 FQNEAQ (reference sequence). CDR3 sequence: CASSPYRGGNEAFF. The sequenced part of the CDR3 DNA is TGTGCCAGCAGCCCATACAGGGGGGGGAATGAA.

A note on this clone: The read terminates 3 residues ahead of where the CDR3 ends, so the germline J gene completes it. The chain uses TRBV7-2 and TRBJ1-2, with unresolved D. Per germline, CDR1 SGHTA and CDR2 FQGNSA. The CDR3 contains 13 residues. CDR3 bases read: TGTGCCAGCAGACTAGCGGGAGGCAATGAC. Its protein is CASRLAGGND. The whole CDR3 protein reads CASRLAGGNDYTF.

A word on this clone: The read comes to an end 3 residues before the CDR3 does, leaving the germline J gene to fill in the end. This rearrangement joins TRBV18 to TRBJ1-2; weak D call: TRBD1 (5 bases). The germline gives CDR1 KGHSH, CDR2 LQKENI. The CDR3 totals 17 residues. Here the CDR3 reads CASSRNPGTSGVDTYTF. CDR3 DNA, as far as it was read: TGTGCCAGCTCACGTAACCCCGGGACTAGCGGTGTAGATACC.

With respect to this clone: The CDR3 extends 3 residues past the end of the read, so its final part is completed from the germline J gene. The rearrangement uses TRBV7-3 and TRBJ1-2; no definite D call. The CDR3 spans 15 residues. Germline values: CDR1 SGHTA, CDR2 FQGTGA. The covered CDR3 bases are TGTGCCAGCAGCAAAAAAAGTAGCGGGAGGGATGAC. As protein: CASSKKSSGRDD. In full, the CDR3 reads CASSKKSSGRDDYTF. Variable domain in full (rest from reference TRBV7-3 and TRBJ1-2): GAGVSQTPSNKVTEKGKYVELRCDPISGHTALYWYRQSLGQGPEFLIYFQGTGAADDSGLPNDRFFAVRPEGSVSTLKIQRTERGDSAVYLCASSKKSSGRDDYTFGSGTRLTVV.

As concerns this clone: Read sequence stops 3 residues before the CDR3 end, and the germline J gene provides the missing end. This sequence joins TRBV20-1 and TRBJ2-3; D perhaps matches TRBD2 (5 bases). Germline V gene sequence: CDR1 DFQATT, CDR2 SNEGSKA (reference sequence). Trimming cost V 4 bases and J 2 bases, with 10 bases left between them. The CDR3 covers 13 residues. The CDR3 spells CSATDYTTDTQYF. The sequenced part of the CDR3 DNA is TGCAGTGCTACCGACTATACCACAGATACG.

Comment on this clone: The DNA ends 3 residues before the CDR3 does, and the rest of the CDR3 is filled in from the germline J gene. Additional DNA sequences in this sample encode the identical CDR3. V usage is TRBV2 and J usage is TRBJ1-3; TRBD1 matches at 8 bases. The CDR3 extends over 12 amino acids. The ends lost 10 bases at V and 4 bases at J; junction bases unmatched: 3. From germline, CDR1 is SNHLY and CDR2 FYNNEI. The sequenced CDR3 bases are TGTGCCACCGGGGACAGGGGAAACACC. Its translation is CATGDRGNT. The whole CDR3 reads CATGDRGNTIYF.

In regard to this clone: The CDR3 is cut off 3 residues early in the read; its end comes from the germline J gene. This rearrangement joins TRBV7-2 to TRBJ1-6; no clear D. CDR1 SGHTA and CDR2 FQGNSA come from the germline V gene. V lost 3 bases, J lost 8 bases, and 8 bases lay in between. CDR3 size: 13 residues. The CDR3 loop is CASSFTEDSPLHF. The sequenced part of the CDR3 DNA is TGTGCCAGCAGCTTCACCGAGGATTCACCC. The variable domain in full, with the rest retrieved from reference TRBV7-2 and TRBJ1-6, is GAGVSQSPSNKVTEKGKDVELRCDPISGHTALYWYRQSLGQGLEFLIYFQGNSAPDKSGLPSDRFSAERTGGSVSTLTIQRTQQEDSAVYLCASSFTEDSPLHFGNGTRLTVT.

Regarding this clone: Sequencing ends 3 residues short of the CDR3 end; the germline J gene provides the rest. This chain joins TRBV29-1 and TRBJ1-2; D may be TRBD1 (6 bases). This CDR3 has 12 residues. With 6 bases removed from V and 7 bases from J, the gap between germline ends came to 15 bases. The germline gives CDR1 SQVTM, CDR2 ANQGSEA. The CDR3 reads CSVNRVSGGYTF. The sequenced part of the CDR3 DNA is TGCAGCGTCAACAGGGTTTCAGGTGGC.

Regarding this clone: The CDR3 end lies 3 residues beyond the end of the read and is filled in from the germline J gene. The chain couples TRBV5-1 to TRBJ2-1; tentative D call: TRBD1 (6 bases). CDR1 and CDR2 from the germline V gene are SGHRS and YFSETQ. Trimming stripped 4 bases from V and 4 bases from J, with 18 bases between. CDR3 length equals 16 residues. The sequenced part of the CDR3 DNA is TGCGCCAGCAGCCCATTTACCGCTACAGGGTACAATGAG. Translation gives CASSPFTATGYNE. The full CDR3 reads CASSPFTATGYNEQFF.

As for this clone: The sequenced fragment ends 3 residues before the CDR3 boundary, so the rest is inferred from the germline J gene. The chain is built from TRBV4-1 and TRBJ2-7, with 10 bases aligning to TRBD2. CDR3 size: 15 residues. Germline CDR1 reads MGHRA; CDR2 reads YSYEKL. V dropped 1 base and J dropped 5; count of bases not matched to a gene: 5. The CDR3 reads CASSQALAGFNEQYF. The CDR3 DNA, read in part, is TGCGCCAGCAGCCAAGCACTAGCGGGATTCAACGAG.

Of note for this clone: The read gets to within 3 residues of the CDR3 end, and the germline J gene fills in the rest. This sequence joins TRBV20-1 and TRBJ2-7, with TRBD2 identical over 10 bases. CDR1 and CDR2 (germline): DFQATT, SNEGSKA (reference sequence). This CDR3 has 18 residues. The V segment lost 0 bases and the J segment 2 bases; nucleotides outside the gene matches: 13. The DNA read from the CDR3 is TGCAGTGCTAGAGATCCTAGCGGGGGAGTCTCGAAGGCCTACGAG. Amino acids: CSARDPSGGVSKAYE. The full-length CDR3 reads as CSARDPSGGVSKAYEQYF.

Concerning this clone itself: The missing CDR3 end, 3 residues past where the read stops, is filled in from the germline J gene. This chain joins TRBV7-9 and TRBJ2-3; D might be TRBD2 (6 bases). Germline V gives CDR1 SEHNR, CDR2 FQNEAQ (reference sequence). V shed 5 bases and J shed 5 bases, with 11 bases lying between them. This CDR3 contains 13 residues. Partial CDR3 DNA: TGTGCCAGCAGCCTCCCCGGGGGAGATACG. It encodes CASSLPGGDT. The whole CDR3 region reads CASSLPGGDTQYF.

About this clone: The read ends 3 residues early relative to the CDR3; the germline J gene fills the gap. The rearrangement links TRBV24-1 to TRBJ2-5; 12 bases are shared with TRBD1. The CDR3 contains 15 residues. Germline-derived CDR1 and CDR2 are KGHDR and SFDVKD. The J segment lost 6 bases and the V segment lost 4 bases, leaving 5 bases of the junction unmatched. The CDR3 is CATSDLGQGAKTQYF. Partial CDR3 DNA: TGTGCCACCAGTGACCTGGGACAGGGGGCGAAGACC.

With regard to this clone: The read stops 3 residues short of the end of the CDR3; the missing end is completed from the germline J gene. V usage is TRBV2 and J usage is TRBJ2-5; 9 bases are shared with TRBD2. CDR3 length: 16 residues. CDR1 and CDR2 (germline): SNHLY, FYNNEI. The covered CDR3 bases are TGTGCCAGCAGTGAAGGAGCGGGAGGTGCCACAGATACC. Translated: CASSEGAGGATDT. The complete CDR3 reads CASSEGAGGATDTQYF.

With respect to this clone: The read stops 3 residues short of the end of the CDR3; the missing end is completed from the germline J gene. The J gene is TRBJ2-2, the V gene TRBV5-1, with TRBD2 identical over 16 bases. Germline V lookup: CDR1 SGHRS, CDR2 YFSETQ. J lost 0 bases, V lost 4 bases, and 9 bases had no gene match. The CDR3 runs 20 residues. The CDR3 reads CASSQAGTSGRGANTGELFF. The DNA read from the CDR3 is TGCGCCAGCAGCCAGGCCGGGACTAGCGGGAGGGGCGCGAACACCGGGGAG.

Concerning this clone itself: Sequencing ends 3 residues short of the CDR3 end; the germline J gene provides the rest. The chain combines TRBV9 with TRBJ2-1; 13 bases fit TRBD2. V trimming: 0 bases; J trimming: 2 bases; junction bases outside the gene matches: 2. Germline-derived CDR1 and CDR2 are SGDLS and YYNGEE. This CDR3 is built from 17 residues. CDR3 DNA (partial): TGTGCCAGCAGCGTAGGGACTAGCGGGGGTCCCTACAATGAG. Translating gives CASSVGTSGGPYNE. The whole CDR3 reads CASSVGTSGGPYNEQFF. The complete variable domain, with remaining parts taken from reference TRBV9 and TRBJ2-1, reads DSGVTQTPKHLITATGQRVTLRCSPRSGDLSVYWYQQSLDQGLQFLIQYYNGEERAKGNILERFSAQQFPDLHSELNLSSLELGDSALYFCASSVGTSGGPYNEQFFGPGTRLTVL.

Of note for this clone: The sequence runs out 3 residues before the end of the CDR3; the remainder is reconstructed from the germline J gene. The chain joins TRBV11-2 to TRBJ1-3; D is unclear. V was shortened by 8 bases and J by 1 base, with 15 bases between the two germline ends. Germline values: CDR1 SGHAT, CDR2 FQNNGV. This CDR3 is built from 15 residues. Incomplete CDR3 DNA: TGTGCCAGCGGGGAGCGGGGAACTTCTGGAAACACC. Translated: CASGERGTSGNT. The whole CDR3 sequence is CASGERGTSGNTIYF. The whole variable domain, filled in from reference TRBV11-2 and TRBJ1-3, reads EAGVAQSPRYKIIEKRQSVAFWCNPISGHATLYWYQQILGQGPKLLIQFQNNGVVDDSQLPKDRFSAERLKGVDSTLKIQPAKLEDSAVYLCASGERGTSGNTIYFGEGSWLTVV.

As regards this clone: A read error may produce the germline difference seen at one junction end. Coverage ceases 3 residues before the CDR3 finishes, and the germline J gene fills in the end. Other DNA sequences in the sample encode the same CDR3. The chain joins TRBV7-6 to TRBJ1-3, with TRBD1 identical over 9 bases. Germline CDR1 is SGHVS and CDR2 is FNYEAQ. This CDR3 is built from 14 residues. CDR3 bases read: TGTGCCAGCAGCCCACCGGGACAGGGAAACACG. Its protein is CASSPPGQGNT. The full CDR3 reads CASSPPGQGNTIYF.

Of note for this clone: The CDR3 end falls 3 residues outside the read, so it is completed with the germline J gene. The chain joins TRBV7-9 to TRBJ2-1, with 7 bases identical to TRBD2. Germline values: CDR1 SEHNR, CDR2 FQNEAQ (reference sequence). The CDR3 covers 14 residues. V lost 7 bases and J lost 6; bases outside the gene matches: 9. The CDR3 DNA, read in part, is TGTGCCAGCAAGTTGGAGACTAGCTCCAATGAG. It translates to CASKLETSSNE. The whole CDR3 sequence is CASKLETSSNEQFF. Based on the CDR3 plus reference TRBV7-9 and TRBJ2-1, the full variable domain is DTGVSQNPRHKITKRGQNVTFRCDPISEHNRLYWYRQTLGQGPEFLTYFQNEAQLEKSRLLSDRFSAERPKGSFSTLEIQRTEQGDSAMYLCASKLETSSNEQFFGPGTRLTVL.

As for this clone: Sequencing ends 3 residues short of the CDR3 end; the germline J gene provides the rest. The chain carries TRBV29-1 and TRBJ2-3, with D possibly being TRBD2 (6 bases). V was pared by 6 bases and J by 2 bases, with 18 bases between. This CDR3 is 15 amino acids long. Germline V gene sequence: CDR1 SQVTM, CDR2 ANQGSEA. The sequenced part of the CDR3 DNA is TGCAGCGTAGCCCCCGCGCCGGGACTCACAGATACG. Amino acids: CSVAPAPGLTDT. The whole CDR3 reads CSVAPAPGLTDTQYF.

With respect to this clone: The observed sequence ends 3 residues before the CDR3 terminus, with the missing tail filled in from the germline J gene. The V call is TRBV19, the J call TRBJ1-2, with D unclear. This CDR3 has 15 residues. Germline V gene sequence: CDR1 LNHDA, CDR2 SQIVND (reference sequence). The covered CDR3 bases are TGTGCCAGTAGTCCCGGTATTAGCGGGGTAAATGAC. This codes for CASSPGISGVND. The whole CDR3 reads CASSPGISGVNDYTF.

With regard to this clone: The read ends 3 residues before the CDR3 terminus; that terminus is restored from the germline J gene. The rearrangement uses TRBV13 and TRBJ2-7, with TRBD1 matching 9 bases. V shed 3 bases and J 5 bases; nucleotides not matched to a gene: 5. Germline-derived CDR1 and CDR2 are PRHDT and FYEKMQ (reference sequence). The CDR3 is 14 residues long. The sequenced part of the CDR3 DNA is TGTGCCAGCAGCTTCGGACAGGGGTTAGACGAG. Translating gives CASSFGQGLDE. The CDR3 in its entirety is CASSFGQGLDEQYF.

Turning to this clone: The DNA ends 3 residues before the CDR3 does, and the rest of the CDR3 is filled in from the germline J gene. This rearrangement joins TRBV19 to TRBJ1-5, with a possible D match to TRBD1 (5 bases). The CDR3 covers 15 residues. Trimming took 3 bases from V and 2 from J, leaving 11 bases between them. Germline CDR1 and CDR2: LNHDA and SQIVND (reference sequence). The CDR3 DNA, read in part, is TGTGCCAGTAGTATCAGGGTTGGGGGCAATCAGCCC. This translates into CASSIRVGGNQP. The whole CDR3 protein is CASSIRVGGNQPQHF.

With regard to this clone: The read terminates 3 residues ahead of where the CDR3 ends, so the germline J gene completes it. V usage is TRBV12-3 or TRBV12-4 and J usage is TRBJ2-4; TRBD2 agrees at 11 bases. The CDR3 consists of 18 residues. J was trimmed by 3 bases and V by 6 bases; bases with no gene match: 13. The CDR3 region is CASSLAGGGALGKNIQYF. The part of the CDR3 DNA that was read is TGTGCCAGCAGCCTAGCGGGAGGAGGGGCTCTCGGCAAAAACATT.

About this clone itself: The CDR3 is cut off 3 residues early in the read; its end comes from the germline J gene. This chain joins TRBV2 and TRBJ1-6, with a tentative D call TRBD1 (5 bases). Germline V CDR1 and CDR2: SNHLY, FYNNEI. V lost 4 bases, J lost 7 bases, and 17 bases lay in between. This CDR3 has 16 amino acids. The CDR3 region is CASSVQRGGNNSPLHF. CDR3 DNA, as far as it was read: TGTGCCAGCAGTGTTCAGCGGGGGGGAAACAATTCACCC. Based on the CDR3 plus reference TRBV2 and TRBJ1-6, the full variable domain is EPEVTQTPSHQVTQMGQEVILRCVPISNHLYFYWYRQILGQKVEFLVSFYNNEISEKSEIFDDQFSVERPDGSNFTLKIRSTKLEDSAMYFCASSVQRGGNNSPLHFGNGTRLTVT.

Comments on this clone: Coverage ceases 3 residues before the CDR3 finishes, and the germline J gene fills in the end. The rearrangement uses TRBV12-3 or TRBV12-4 and TRBJ2-7; perhaps TRBD1 as D (6 bases). The V end lost 5 bases, the J end lost 3 bases, and 8 bases lay between the germline ends. The CDR3 is made up of 12 amino acids. The CDR3 DNA, read in part, is TGTGCCAGCAGTCGACAGGTCTACGAG. Encoded protein: CASSRQVYE. In full, the CDR3 reads CASSRQVYEQYF.

For this clone: The read finishes 3 residues shy of the CDR3 end, and the germline J gene is used to complete it. J is TRBJ2-1 and V is TRBV12-3 or TRBV12-4; 9 bases line up with TRBD1. There are 16 residues in the CDR3. J was trimmed by 7 bases and V by 6 bases; bases with no gene match: 13. The CDR3: CASSDPGGTGRNEQFF. Incomplete CDR3 DNA: TGTGCCAGCAGCGACCCCGGTGGGACAGGGAGGAATGAG.

On this clone itself: Coverage ceases 3 residues before the CDR3 finishes, and the germline J gene fills in the end. The chain links TRBV7-9 to TRBJ1-2; weak D call: TRBD1 (5 bases). CDR3 length: 13 amino acids. Germline V CDR1 and CDR2: SEHNR, FQNEAQ (reference sequence). The part of the CDR3 DNA that was read is TGTGCCAGCAGCGACGGGACTACCAATGAC. Translated: CASSDGTTND. The entire CDR3 protein reads CASSDGTTNDYTF.

With respect to this clone: The CDR3 extends 3 residues past the end of the read, so its final part is completed from the germline J gene. This chain joins TRBV7-2 and TRBJ2-5; D not resolved. Germline-derived CDR1 and CDR2 are SGHTA and FQGNSA. Trimming pared 1 base from V and 5 bases from J, leaving 14 bases between. CDR3 length: 15 amino acids. CDR3 residues: CASSLVTAPGETQYF. The DNA read from the CDR3 is TGTGCCAGCAGCTTAGTCACAGCTCCTGGGGAGACC.

Note on this clone: The read comes to an end 3 residues before the CDR3 does, leaving the germline J gene to fill in the end. The J gene is TRBJ2-4, the V gene TRBV7-2; TRBD2 matches 11 bases. The V gene end was trimmed by 7 bases and the J gene end by 7 bases; junction bases not matched to a gene: 6. Germline values: CDR1 SGHTA, CDR2 FQGNSA. The CDR3 contains 14 residues. The sequenced CDR3 bases are TGTGCCAGCACCGAGACTAGCGGGATTAACATT. It is translated as CASTETSGINI. The entire CDR3 reads CASTETSGINIQYF. The full variable domain, rest sourced from reference TRBV7-2 and TRBJ2-4, is GAGVSQSPSNKVTEKGKDVELRCDPISGHTALYWYRQSLGQGLEFLIYFQGNSAPDKSGLPSDRFSAERTGGSVSTLTIQRTQQEDSAVYLCASTETSGINIQYFGAGTRLSVL.